The 13 T cell receptor beta chains in this list originate from one sample, sequenced in a study of cytomegalovirus exposure and HLA in healthy donors. With 60 Vbeta and 13 Jbeta primers, the PCR was carried out. Produced via immunoSEQ multiplex PCR; TCRdb's table is partial and in-frame only. The sample has 150,000 to 200,000 clones; over 70% are singletons. Source material: PBMCs. The origin of the receptors is a woman aged 35 to 49 in good health and CMV-seropositive.

In this sample, this clone turned up a few times. The rearrangement links TRBV11-3 to TRBJ1-1; weak D call: TRBD1 (6 bases). This CDR3 comprises 15 residues. Trimming removed 0 bases at V and 0 bases at J, with 8 bases between. CDR1 is SGHNT, CDR2 YENEEA, per germline. CDR3 coding DNA: TGTGCCAGCAGCTTAGATGGACAGATGAACACTGAAGCTTTCTTT. This encodes CASSLDGQMNTEAFF.

The chain uses TRBV18 and TRBJ1-2, with 8 bases identical to TRBD1. V lost 1 base to trimming and J lost 4 bases; unmatched junction nucleotides: 5. CDR3 length: 15 residues. Looked up from germline, CDR1 is KGHSH and CDR2 is LQKENI. The CDR3 bases are TGTGCCAGCTCACCACGGGGACAGGACAGCTATGGCTACACCTTC. This translates into CASSPRGQDSYGYTF.

The chain combines TRBV27 with TRBJ1-1, with D unresolved. The CDR3 extends over 15 amino acids. Germline lookup yields CDR1 MNHEY and CDR2 SMNVEV (reference sequence). The V end lost 0 bases, the J end lost 3 bases, and 11 bases lay between the germline ends. The DNA of the CDR3 is TGTGCCAGCAGTTTATCGTGGGCTGTCGACACTGAAGCTTTCTTT. Residues: CASSLSWAVDTEAFF.

CDR3 protein: CASSTGTGLFEGGYTF. The CDR3 DNA reads TGCGCCAGCAGCACCGGGACAGGTCTATTCGAGGGGGGCTACACCTTC. The chain combines TRBV5-1 with TRBJ1-2; 8 positions agree with TRBD1. The germline CDR1 and CDR2 sequences are SGHRS and YFSETQ. CDR3 length equals 16 residues. J gave up 8 bases and V 4 bases, and 16 bases lay outside the gene matches.

This clone was recorded only once. The rearrangement joins TRBV9 to TRBJ1-2, with D uncertain. Trimming removed 0 bases from V and 2 bases from J, with 11 bases in between. Germline V lookup: CDR1 SGDLS, CDR2 YYNGEE. The length of the CDR3 is 15 residues. CDR3 residues: CASSVATTGNYGYTF. The CDR3 DNA follows: TGTGCCAGCAGCGTAGCTACGACGGGGAACTATGGCTACACCTTC. The entire variable domain, with the rest obtained from reference TRBV9 and TRBJ1-2, is as follows: DSGVTQTPKHLITATGQRVTLRCSPRSGDLSVYWYQQSLDQGLQFLIQYYNGEERAKGNILERFSAQQFPDLHSELNLSSLELGDSALYFCASSVATTGNYGYTFGSGTRLTVV.

The V gene is TRBV4-1, the J gene TRBJ1-1; TRBD1 might be the D (5 bases). In germline, CDR1 is MGHRA, CDR2 YSYEKL. Trimming left V 1 base short and J 3 bases short, with 15 bases between. The length of the CDR3 is 16 residues. In nucleotides, the CDR3 is TGCGCCAGCAGCCAAGGCCGCACCAGGGATGACACTGAAGCTTTCTTT. Residues: CASSQGRTRDDTEAFF.

The sample holds a few counts of this clone. The CDR3 DNA follows: TGTGCCAGCAGCCGTTGGACTAGTAACACAGATACGCAGTATTTT. It translates to CASSRWTSNTDTQYF. This chain links TRBV6-5 with TRBJ2-3; 7 nucleotides agree with TRBD2. Germline CDR1 is MNHEY and CDR2 is SVGAGI. V gave up 6 bases and J gave up 2 bases; unmatched junction bases: 8. The CDR3 runs 15 residues.

The chain employs TRBV19 and TRBJ1-5; D may be TRBD1 (5 bases). The CDR3 runs to 16 residues. Germline CDR1 and CDR2: LNHDA and SQIVND (reference sequence). Between the trimmed V and J ends, which lost 2 bases and 7 bases, there was a span of 18 bases. CDR3 loop: CASSIMGARVHQPQHF. CDR3 DNA: TGTGCCAGTAGTATAATGGGCGCCAGGGTGCACCAGCCCCAGCATTTT.

The chain combines TRBV10-3 with TRBJ2-1; 13 bases map to TRBD2. Germline trimming cut 5 bases from V and 8 bases from J; bases unmatched to any gene: 3. The CDR3 loop spans 14 amino acids. Germline V CDR1 and CDR2: ENHRY, SYGVKD. The CDR3 region is CAISTSGGADEQFF. CDR3 in DNA: TGTGCCATCAGTACTAGCGGGGGGGCGGATGAGCAGTTCTTC.

J is TRBJ2-7 and V is TRBV5-8, with D hard to call. The CDR3 consists of 11 residues. V lost 5 bases and J lost 1, with 4 bases in between. Germline V CDR1 and CDR2: SGHTS, YDEGEE. As DNA, the CDR3 is TGTGCCAGCAGTTCATCCTACGAGCAGTACTTC. Translated: CASSSSYEQYF.

V is TRBV5-1 and J is TRBJ1-1; 7 bases map to TRBD1. This CDR3 has 13 amino acids. The germline CDR1 and CDR2 sequences are SGHRS and YFSETQ. Trimming took 2 bases from V and 6 from J; bases not matched to a gene: 4. The CDR3 protein is CASSFSTGAEAFF. The CDR3 DNA follows: TGCGCCAGCAGCTTTTCTACAGGGGCTGAAGCTTTCTTT.

J is TRBJ2-7 and V is TRBV5-4; the match to TRBD1 covers 7 bases. There are 15 residues in the CDR3. Germline V gene lookup returns CDR1 SGHNT and CDR2 YYREEE (reference sequence). The junction had 7 bases not matched to a gene; V was cut back by 2 bases and J by 2 bases. The chain's CDR3 is CASSFEGAMAYEQYF. DNA of the CDR3: TGTGCCAGCAGCTTCGAGGGGGCCATGGCCTACGAGCAGTACTTC.

This chain connects TRBV30 to TRBJ2-7; 11 nucleotides align to TRBD1. The CDR3 consists of 11 residues. In germline, CDR1 is GTSNPN, CDR2 SVGIG (reference sequence). V lost 6 bases and J lost 6; bases outside the gene matches: 1. The CDR3 coding sequence is TGTGCCTGTGGACAGGGGGCCGAGCAGTACTTC. Protein product: CACGQGAEQYF.